The 18 T cell receptor beta chains below all came from one sample that was sequenced in a study of blood T cell repertoires in COVID-19. Measured with immunoSEQ multiplex PCR; TCRdb has only the in-frame clones, and not every one. Here the sample spans 250,000 to 350,000 clones, 89% being singletons. Sequences were obtained from peripheral blood. Receptors were obtained from a woman aged 40 to 50 who had recovered from COVID-19.

This clone has only one observation. This chain uses TRBV11-3 with TRBJ2-2, with 7 nucleotides matching TRBD1. The CDR3 extends over 14 amino acids. The V gene end was trimmed by 3 bases and the J gene end by 5 bases; junction bases not matched to a gene: 3. CDR1 is SGHNT, CDR2 YENEEA, per germline. CDR3 bases: TGTGCCAGCAGCTTGGGACAGAATACCGGGGAGCTGTTTTTT. This translates into CASSLGQNTGELFF. Supplemented by reference TRBV11-3 and TRBJ2-2, the full variable domain reads EAGVVQSPRYKIIEKKQPVAFWCNPISGHNTLYWYLQNLGQGPELLIRYENEEAVDDSQLPKDRFSAERLKGVDSTLKIQPAELGDSAVYLCASSLGQNTGELFFGEGSRLTVL.

The chain couples TRBV27 to TRBJ2-3, with a weak D call TRBD2 (5 bases). V was trimmed by 7 bases and J by 0 bases, leaving 11 bases between them. In germline, CDR1 is MNHEY, CDR2 SMNVEV (reference sequence). This CDR3 spans 14 amino acids. The CDR3 nucleotides are TGTGCCAGCACCATCTCTAGCAGCACAGATACGCAGTATTTT. It is translated as CASTISSSTDTQYF.

The J gene is TRBJ1-1, the V gene TRBV7-9, with D unclear. The CDR3 runs 16 residues. From germline, CDR1 is SEHNR and CDR2 FQNEAQ (reference sequence). With 1 base removed from V and 5 bases from J, the gap between germline ends came to 17 bases. CDR3 coding DNA: TGTGCCAGCAGCTTAGGAACCGGGGTCTTCGTTACTGAAGCTTTCTTT. As protein: CASSLGTGVFVTEAFF.

The sample holds one count of this clone. This chain links TRBV5-1 with TRBJ2-3, with a tentative D call TRBD2 (5 bases). In germline, CDR1 is SGHRS, CDR2 YFSETQ. The germline V and J ends were trimmed by 1 base and 4 bases, with 13 bases remaining between them. This CDR3 spans 15 amino acids. The CDR3, as DNA: TGCGCCAGCAGCTTGAACGCGGTCGGGGCAGATACGCAGTATTTT. Protein product: CASSLNAVGADTQYF.

The gene calls are TRBV12-3 or TRBV12-4 and TRBJ1-1; a weak D match, TRBD1 (5 bases). Trimming took 3 bases from V and 6 from J, leaving 11 bases between them. CDR3 length: 13 amino acids. The DNA for the CDR3 is TGTGCCAGCAGTTTCGGGGGGGTGGCTGAAGCTTTCTTT. Residues: CASSFGGVAEAFF.

This chain connects TRBV7-2 to TRBJ2-3, with 10 nucleotides matching TRBD2. V lost 2 bases and J lost 2; bases outside the gene matches: 7. Germline lookup yields CDR1 SGHTA and CDR2 FQGNSA. The CDR3 loop spans 17 amino acids. CDR3 sequence reads: CASSLYTSGIVTDTQYF. The CDR3 DNA is TGTGCCAGCAGCTTATATACTAGCGGGATCGTCACAGATACGCAGTATTTT.

This chain uses TRBV28 with TRBJ2-7; maybe TRBD1 (6 bases). CDR3 length equals 16 residues. Trimming took 3 bases from V and 1 from J, leaving 16 bases between them. The germline V gene encodes CDR1 MDHEN and CDR2 SYDVKM. CDR3 bases: TGTGCCAGCAGTTTCGGCCCGACAGGCCAATCCTACGAGCAGTACTTC. Translated, it gives CASSFGPTGQSYEQYF. Variable domain in full (rest from reference TRBV28 and TRBJ2-7): DVKVTQSSRYLVKRTGEKVFLECVQDMDHENMFWYRQDPGLGLRLIYFSYDVKMKEKGDIPEGYSVSREKKERFSLILESASTNQTSMYLCASSFGPTGQSYEQYFGPGTRLTVT.

The rearrangement uses TRBV2 and TRBJ2-5; D remains ambiguous. Germline V gives CDR1 SNHLY, CDR2 FYNNEI. CDR3 size: 12 residues. V dropped 6 bases and J dropped 2 bases, with 7 bases sitting between them. CDR3 nucleotides: TGTGCCAGCAGGTCCCTTCAAGAGACCCAGTACTTC. It specifies CASRSLQETQYF.

The gene calls are TRBV20-1 and TRBJ2-2, with 9 bases that match TRBD2. V dropped 3 bases and J dropped 5; count of bases not matched to a gene: 1. Germline CDR1 is DFQATT and CDR2 is SNEGSKA (reference sequence). There are 13 residues in the CDR3. CDR3 sequence: CSASSGRTGELFF. In nucleotides, the CDR3 is TGCAGTGCTAGTAGCGGGAGAACCGGGGAGCTGTTTTTT.

V is TRBV14 and J is TRBJ1-4, with D tentatively TRBD1 (6 bases). Per the germline V gene, CDR1 is SGHDN and CDR2 is FVKESK. Between the trimmed V and J ends, which lost 5 bases and 10 bases, there was a span of 11 bases. CDR3 size: 12 residues. The CDR3 loop is CASSSDRIKLFF. The CDR3 DNA reads as TGTGCCAGCAGCTCGGACAGAATAAAACTGTTTTTT. Complete variable domain (other parts from reference TRBV14 and TRBJ1-4): EAGVTQFPSHSVIEKGQTVTLRCDPISGHDNLYWYRRVMGKEIKFLLHFVKESKQDESGMPNNRFLAERTGGTYSTLKVQPAELEDSGVYFCASSSDRIKLFFGSGTQLSVL.

The V call is TRBV19, the J call TRBJ2-7; D is possibly TRBD1 (5 bases). CDR3 size: 13 residues. V lost 1 base to trimming and J lost 6 bases, with 10 bases between them. Looked up from germline, CDR1 is LNHDA and CDR2 is SQIVND (reference sequence). CDR3 sequence: CASSIGIDSEQYF. The CDR3 DNA follows: TGTGCCAGTAGTATAGGCATCGACAGCGAGCAGTACTTC. The variable domain in full, with the rest retrieved from reference TRBV19 and TRBJ2-7, is DGGITQSPKYLFRKEGQNVTLSCEQNLNHDAMYWYRQDPGQGLRLIYYSQIVNDFQKGDIAEGYSVSREKKESFPLTVTSAQKNPTAFYLCASSIGIDSEQYFGPGTRLTVT.

The genes are TRBV27 and TRBJ1-1; 7 nucleotides align to TRBD1. The V gene's germline CDR1 is MNHEY and CDR2 SMNVEV (reference sequence). The CDR3 is 14 residues long. Trimming took 2 bases from V and 7 from J; bases not matched to a gene: 7. CDR3 sequence reads: CASSLGRGAGEAFF. The CDR3 DNA is TGTGCCAGCAGTTTAGGCAGGGGGGCAGGTGAAGCTTTCTTT.

This clone has just one count. This chain links TRBV10-2 with TRBJ1-4; D possibly corresponds to TRBD1 (5 bases). Germline assignment: CDR1 WSHSY and CDR2 SAAADI. The CDR3 runs 13 residues. The V end lost 3 bases, the J end lost 8 bases, and 10 bases lay between the germline ends. The DNA for the CDR3 is TGCGCCAGCAGTGATATTTCAGGGGAAAAACTGTTTTTT. Its translation: CASSDISGEKLFF.

The gene calls are TRBV7-2 and TRBJ2-1; 9 bases line up with TRBD2. Germline CDR1 is SGHTA and CDR2 is FQGNSA. The ends lost 6 bases at V and 2 bases at J; junction bases unmatched: 5. CDR3 size: 15 residues. The CDR3 nucleotides read TGTGCCAGCAGTTTGACTAGCGGAACCTACAATGAGCAGTTCTTC. Translation gives CASSLTSGTYNEQFF.

The chain employs TRBV6-1 and TRBJ2-5, with 10 bases lining up with TRBD2. V shed 2 bases and J 2 bases; nucleotides not matched to a gene: 5. CDR1 is MNHNS and CDR2 is SASEGT in the germline V gene. The CDR3 contains 16 residues. DNA of the CDR3: TGTGCCAGCAGTGAACAAGCGGGAGGGGGACAAGAGACCCAGTACTTC. Protein sequence: CASSEQAGGGQETQYF.

V usage is TRBV5-6 and J usage is TRBJ2-1; D gene ambiguous. Germline loops: CDR1 SGHDT, CDR2 YYEEEE. The CDR3 runs 15 residues. The ends were cut back, 0 bases at V and 7 bases at J, with 14 bases in the middle. The CDR3 loop is CASSLGPVVTNEQFF. CDR3 bases: TGTGCCAGCAGCTTGGGTCCGGTGGTCACTAATGAGCAGTTCTTC.

As DNA, the CDR3 is TGTGCCAGCAGTATCGATACGGGGGGGTACGAGCAGTACTTC. This gives the protein CASSIDTGGYEQYF. The chain has TRBV27 and TRBJ2-7; 8 bases agree with TRBD2. The CDR3 is made up of 14 amino acids. V dropped 5 bases and J dropped 4; count of bases not matched to a gene: 7. Germline loops: CDR1 MNHEY, CDR2 SMNVEV (reference sequence).

This chain joins TRBV5-4 and TRBJ2-5, with 7 bases aligning to TRBD2. Trimming removed 4 bases from V and 2 bases from J; junction bases left unmatched: 14. This CDR3 has 17 amino acids. Looked up from germline, CDR1 is SGHNT and CDR2 is YYREEE (reference sequence). The CDR3, as DNA: TGTGCCAGCAGCGCCAACCCTGGCGGGAGTATACAAGAGACCCAGTACTTC. It yields the protein CASSANPGGSIQETQYF.